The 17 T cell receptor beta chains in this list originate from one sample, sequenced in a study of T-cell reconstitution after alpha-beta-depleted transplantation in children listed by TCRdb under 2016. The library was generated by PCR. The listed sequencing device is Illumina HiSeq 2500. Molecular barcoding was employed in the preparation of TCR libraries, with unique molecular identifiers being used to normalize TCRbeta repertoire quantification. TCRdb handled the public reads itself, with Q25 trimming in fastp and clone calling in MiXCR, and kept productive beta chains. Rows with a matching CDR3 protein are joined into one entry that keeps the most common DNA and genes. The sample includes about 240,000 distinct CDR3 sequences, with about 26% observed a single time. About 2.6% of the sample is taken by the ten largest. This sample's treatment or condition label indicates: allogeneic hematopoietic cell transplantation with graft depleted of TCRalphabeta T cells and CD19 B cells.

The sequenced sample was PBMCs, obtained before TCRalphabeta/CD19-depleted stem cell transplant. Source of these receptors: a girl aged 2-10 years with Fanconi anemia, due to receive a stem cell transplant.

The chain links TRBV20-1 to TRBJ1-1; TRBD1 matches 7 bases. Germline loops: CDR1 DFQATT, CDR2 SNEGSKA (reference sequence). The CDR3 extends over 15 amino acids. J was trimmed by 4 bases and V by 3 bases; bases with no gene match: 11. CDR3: CSASTDRVFFTEAFF. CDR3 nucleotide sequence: TGCAGTGCTAGCACCGACAGGGTATTTTTCACTGAAGCTTTCTTT.

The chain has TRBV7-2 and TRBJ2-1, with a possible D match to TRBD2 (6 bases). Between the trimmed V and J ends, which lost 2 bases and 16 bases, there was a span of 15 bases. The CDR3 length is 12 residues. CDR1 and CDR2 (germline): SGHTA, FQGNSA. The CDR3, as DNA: TGTGCCAGCAGCTTATCCACCCACGGGAGATTCTTC. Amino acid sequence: CASSLSTHGRFF.

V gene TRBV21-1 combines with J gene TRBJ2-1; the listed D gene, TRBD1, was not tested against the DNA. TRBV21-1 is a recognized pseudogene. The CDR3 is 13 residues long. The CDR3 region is CDGGRASYNEQFF. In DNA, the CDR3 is TGTGACGGGGGCAGGGCTTCCTACAATGAGCAGTTCTTC.

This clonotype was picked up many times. The CDR3 sequence is CSVEMPAIGANVLTF. The CDR3 DNA follows: TGCAGCGTTGAAATGCCAGCGATTGGGGCCAACGTCCTGACTTTC. The chain recombines TRBV29-1 with TRBJ2-6, with D uncertain. Deletions cut 2 bases from V and 3 bases from J, with 11 bases between. Germline-derived CDR1 and CDR2 are SQVTM and ANQGSEA. The CDR3 runs to 15 residues.

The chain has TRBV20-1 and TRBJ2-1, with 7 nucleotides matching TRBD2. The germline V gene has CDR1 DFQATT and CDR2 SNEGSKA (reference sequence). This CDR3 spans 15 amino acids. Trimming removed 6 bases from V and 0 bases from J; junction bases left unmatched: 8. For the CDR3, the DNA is TGCAGTGCGAGGGACTATCACTACTCCTACAATGAGCAGTTCTTC. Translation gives CSARDYHYSYNEQFF.

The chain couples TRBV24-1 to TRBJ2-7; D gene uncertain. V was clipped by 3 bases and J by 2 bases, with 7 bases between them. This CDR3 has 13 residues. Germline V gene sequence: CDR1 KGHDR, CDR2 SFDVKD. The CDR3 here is CATSDEHAYEQYF. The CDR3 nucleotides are TGTGCCACCAGTGATGAGCACGCCTACGAGCAGTACTTC.

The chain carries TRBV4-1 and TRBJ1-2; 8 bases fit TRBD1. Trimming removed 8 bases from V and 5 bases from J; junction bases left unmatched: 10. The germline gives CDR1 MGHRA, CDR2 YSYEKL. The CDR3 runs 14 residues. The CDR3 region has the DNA TGCGCCAGCGGAAACAGGGGGGAGCGGTATGGCTACACCTTC. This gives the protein CASGNRGERYGYTF.

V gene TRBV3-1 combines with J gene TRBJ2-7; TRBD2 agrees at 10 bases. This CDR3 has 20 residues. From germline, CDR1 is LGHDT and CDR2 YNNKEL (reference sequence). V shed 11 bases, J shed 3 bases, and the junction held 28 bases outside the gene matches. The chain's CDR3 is CAPWGDIGASGRKSCYEQYF. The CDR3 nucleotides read TGTGCCCCATGGGGGGATATCGGGGCTAGCGGGAGAAAGTCTTGCTACGAGCAGTACTTC.

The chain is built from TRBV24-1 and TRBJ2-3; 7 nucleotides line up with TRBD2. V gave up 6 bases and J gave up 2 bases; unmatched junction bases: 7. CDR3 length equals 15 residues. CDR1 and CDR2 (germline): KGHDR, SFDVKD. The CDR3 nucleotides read TGTGCCACCAGTATCTCGGGAGGCCTCACAGATACGCAGTATTTT. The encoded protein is CATSISGGLTDTQYF.

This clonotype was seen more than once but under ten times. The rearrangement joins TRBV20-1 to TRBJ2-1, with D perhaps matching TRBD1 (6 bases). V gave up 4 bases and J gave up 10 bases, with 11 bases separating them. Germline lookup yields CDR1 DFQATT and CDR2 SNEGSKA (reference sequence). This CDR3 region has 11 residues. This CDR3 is CSAKRTAEQFF. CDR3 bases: TGCAGTGCTAAGAGGACAGCGGAGCAGTTCTTC.

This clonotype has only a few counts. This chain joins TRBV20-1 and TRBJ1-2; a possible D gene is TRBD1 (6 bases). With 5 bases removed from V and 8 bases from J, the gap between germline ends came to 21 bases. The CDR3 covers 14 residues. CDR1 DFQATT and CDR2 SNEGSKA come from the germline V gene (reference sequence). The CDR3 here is CSAYDTGLGRGYTF. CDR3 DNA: TGCAGTGCTTATGATACAGGGCTTGGAAGAGGCTACACCTTC.

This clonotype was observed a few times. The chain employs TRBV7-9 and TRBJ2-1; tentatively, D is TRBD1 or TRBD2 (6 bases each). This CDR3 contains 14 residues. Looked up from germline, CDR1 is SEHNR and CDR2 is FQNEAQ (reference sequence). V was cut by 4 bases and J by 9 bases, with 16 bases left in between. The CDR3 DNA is TGTGCCAGCAGCTCGCTCCGACAGGAGGGTGAGCAGTTCTTC. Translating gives CASSSLRQEGEQFF. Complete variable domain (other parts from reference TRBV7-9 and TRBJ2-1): DTGVSQNPRHKITKRGQNVTFRCDPISEHNRLYWYRQTLGQGPEFLTYFQNEAQLEKSRLLSDRFSAERPKGSFSTLEIQRTEQGDSAMYLCASSSLRQEGEQFFGPGTRLTVL.

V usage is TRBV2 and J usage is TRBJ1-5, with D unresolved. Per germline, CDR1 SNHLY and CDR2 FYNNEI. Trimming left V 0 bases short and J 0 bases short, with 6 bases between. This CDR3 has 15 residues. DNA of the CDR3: TGTGCCAGCAGTGAAGCCCGGCATAGCAATCAGCCCCAGCATTTT. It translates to CASSEARHSNQPQHF.

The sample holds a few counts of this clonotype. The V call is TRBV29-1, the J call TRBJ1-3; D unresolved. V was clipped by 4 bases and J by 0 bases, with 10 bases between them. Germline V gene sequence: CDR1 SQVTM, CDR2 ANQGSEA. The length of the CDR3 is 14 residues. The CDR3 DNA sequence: TGCAGCGTTGCAAGCCTCTACTCTGGAAACACCATATATTTT. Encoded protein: CSVASLYSGNTIYF.

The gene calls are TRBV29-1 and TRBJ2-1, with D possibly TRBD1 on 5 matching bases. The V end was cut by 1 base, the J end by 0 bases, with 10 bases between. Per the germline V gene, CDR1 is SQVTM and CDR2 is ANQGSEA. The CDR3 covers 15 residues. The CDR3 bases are TGCAGCGTTGAAGGGGGCCGTAGCTCCTACAATGAGCAGTTCTTC. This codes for CSVEGGRSSYNEQFF.

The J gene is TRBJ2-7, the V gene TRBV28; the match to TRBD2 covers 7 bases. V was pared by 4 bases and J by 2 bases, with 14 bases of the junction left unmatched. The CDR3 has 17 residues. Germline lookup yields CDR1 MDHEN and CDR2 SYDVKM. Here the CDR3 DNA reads TGTGCCAGCAGTTCTACCAGAGGACTAGGAGGGCCCTACGAGCAGTACTTC. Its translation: CASSSTRGLGGPYEQYF.

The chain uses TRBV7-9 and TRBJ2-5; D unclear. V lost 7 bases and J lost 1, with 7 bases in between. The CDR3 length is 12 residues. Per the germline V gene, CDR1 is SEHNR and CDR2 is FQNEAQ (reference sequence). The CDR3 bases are TGTGCCAGCAAGGCGTTCCAAGAGACCCAGTACTTC. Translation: CASKAFQETQYF.